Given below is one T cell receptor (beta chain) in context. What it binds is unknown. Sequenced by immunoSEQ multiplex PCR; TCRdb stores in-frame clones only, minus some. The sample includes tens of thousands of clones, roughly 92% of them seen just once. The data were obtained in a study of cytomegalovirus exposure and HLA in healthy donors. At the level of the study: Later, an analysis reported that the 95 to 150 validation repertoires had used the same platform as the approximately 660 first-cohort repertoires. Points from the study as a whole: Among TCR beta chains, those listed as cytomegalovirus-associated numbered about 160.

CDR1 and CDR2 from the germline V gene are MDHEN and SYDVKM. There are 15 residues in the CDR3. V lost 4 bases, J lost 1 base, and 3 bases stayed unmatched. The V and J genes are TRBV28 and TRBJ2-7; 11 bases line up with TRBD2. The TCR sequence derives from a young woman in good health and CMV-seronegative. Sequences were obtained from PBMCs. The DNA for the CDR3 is TGTGCCAGCAGTTCCCTAGCGGGGGGTTCCTACGAGCAGTACTTC. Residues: CASSSLAGGSYEQYF.